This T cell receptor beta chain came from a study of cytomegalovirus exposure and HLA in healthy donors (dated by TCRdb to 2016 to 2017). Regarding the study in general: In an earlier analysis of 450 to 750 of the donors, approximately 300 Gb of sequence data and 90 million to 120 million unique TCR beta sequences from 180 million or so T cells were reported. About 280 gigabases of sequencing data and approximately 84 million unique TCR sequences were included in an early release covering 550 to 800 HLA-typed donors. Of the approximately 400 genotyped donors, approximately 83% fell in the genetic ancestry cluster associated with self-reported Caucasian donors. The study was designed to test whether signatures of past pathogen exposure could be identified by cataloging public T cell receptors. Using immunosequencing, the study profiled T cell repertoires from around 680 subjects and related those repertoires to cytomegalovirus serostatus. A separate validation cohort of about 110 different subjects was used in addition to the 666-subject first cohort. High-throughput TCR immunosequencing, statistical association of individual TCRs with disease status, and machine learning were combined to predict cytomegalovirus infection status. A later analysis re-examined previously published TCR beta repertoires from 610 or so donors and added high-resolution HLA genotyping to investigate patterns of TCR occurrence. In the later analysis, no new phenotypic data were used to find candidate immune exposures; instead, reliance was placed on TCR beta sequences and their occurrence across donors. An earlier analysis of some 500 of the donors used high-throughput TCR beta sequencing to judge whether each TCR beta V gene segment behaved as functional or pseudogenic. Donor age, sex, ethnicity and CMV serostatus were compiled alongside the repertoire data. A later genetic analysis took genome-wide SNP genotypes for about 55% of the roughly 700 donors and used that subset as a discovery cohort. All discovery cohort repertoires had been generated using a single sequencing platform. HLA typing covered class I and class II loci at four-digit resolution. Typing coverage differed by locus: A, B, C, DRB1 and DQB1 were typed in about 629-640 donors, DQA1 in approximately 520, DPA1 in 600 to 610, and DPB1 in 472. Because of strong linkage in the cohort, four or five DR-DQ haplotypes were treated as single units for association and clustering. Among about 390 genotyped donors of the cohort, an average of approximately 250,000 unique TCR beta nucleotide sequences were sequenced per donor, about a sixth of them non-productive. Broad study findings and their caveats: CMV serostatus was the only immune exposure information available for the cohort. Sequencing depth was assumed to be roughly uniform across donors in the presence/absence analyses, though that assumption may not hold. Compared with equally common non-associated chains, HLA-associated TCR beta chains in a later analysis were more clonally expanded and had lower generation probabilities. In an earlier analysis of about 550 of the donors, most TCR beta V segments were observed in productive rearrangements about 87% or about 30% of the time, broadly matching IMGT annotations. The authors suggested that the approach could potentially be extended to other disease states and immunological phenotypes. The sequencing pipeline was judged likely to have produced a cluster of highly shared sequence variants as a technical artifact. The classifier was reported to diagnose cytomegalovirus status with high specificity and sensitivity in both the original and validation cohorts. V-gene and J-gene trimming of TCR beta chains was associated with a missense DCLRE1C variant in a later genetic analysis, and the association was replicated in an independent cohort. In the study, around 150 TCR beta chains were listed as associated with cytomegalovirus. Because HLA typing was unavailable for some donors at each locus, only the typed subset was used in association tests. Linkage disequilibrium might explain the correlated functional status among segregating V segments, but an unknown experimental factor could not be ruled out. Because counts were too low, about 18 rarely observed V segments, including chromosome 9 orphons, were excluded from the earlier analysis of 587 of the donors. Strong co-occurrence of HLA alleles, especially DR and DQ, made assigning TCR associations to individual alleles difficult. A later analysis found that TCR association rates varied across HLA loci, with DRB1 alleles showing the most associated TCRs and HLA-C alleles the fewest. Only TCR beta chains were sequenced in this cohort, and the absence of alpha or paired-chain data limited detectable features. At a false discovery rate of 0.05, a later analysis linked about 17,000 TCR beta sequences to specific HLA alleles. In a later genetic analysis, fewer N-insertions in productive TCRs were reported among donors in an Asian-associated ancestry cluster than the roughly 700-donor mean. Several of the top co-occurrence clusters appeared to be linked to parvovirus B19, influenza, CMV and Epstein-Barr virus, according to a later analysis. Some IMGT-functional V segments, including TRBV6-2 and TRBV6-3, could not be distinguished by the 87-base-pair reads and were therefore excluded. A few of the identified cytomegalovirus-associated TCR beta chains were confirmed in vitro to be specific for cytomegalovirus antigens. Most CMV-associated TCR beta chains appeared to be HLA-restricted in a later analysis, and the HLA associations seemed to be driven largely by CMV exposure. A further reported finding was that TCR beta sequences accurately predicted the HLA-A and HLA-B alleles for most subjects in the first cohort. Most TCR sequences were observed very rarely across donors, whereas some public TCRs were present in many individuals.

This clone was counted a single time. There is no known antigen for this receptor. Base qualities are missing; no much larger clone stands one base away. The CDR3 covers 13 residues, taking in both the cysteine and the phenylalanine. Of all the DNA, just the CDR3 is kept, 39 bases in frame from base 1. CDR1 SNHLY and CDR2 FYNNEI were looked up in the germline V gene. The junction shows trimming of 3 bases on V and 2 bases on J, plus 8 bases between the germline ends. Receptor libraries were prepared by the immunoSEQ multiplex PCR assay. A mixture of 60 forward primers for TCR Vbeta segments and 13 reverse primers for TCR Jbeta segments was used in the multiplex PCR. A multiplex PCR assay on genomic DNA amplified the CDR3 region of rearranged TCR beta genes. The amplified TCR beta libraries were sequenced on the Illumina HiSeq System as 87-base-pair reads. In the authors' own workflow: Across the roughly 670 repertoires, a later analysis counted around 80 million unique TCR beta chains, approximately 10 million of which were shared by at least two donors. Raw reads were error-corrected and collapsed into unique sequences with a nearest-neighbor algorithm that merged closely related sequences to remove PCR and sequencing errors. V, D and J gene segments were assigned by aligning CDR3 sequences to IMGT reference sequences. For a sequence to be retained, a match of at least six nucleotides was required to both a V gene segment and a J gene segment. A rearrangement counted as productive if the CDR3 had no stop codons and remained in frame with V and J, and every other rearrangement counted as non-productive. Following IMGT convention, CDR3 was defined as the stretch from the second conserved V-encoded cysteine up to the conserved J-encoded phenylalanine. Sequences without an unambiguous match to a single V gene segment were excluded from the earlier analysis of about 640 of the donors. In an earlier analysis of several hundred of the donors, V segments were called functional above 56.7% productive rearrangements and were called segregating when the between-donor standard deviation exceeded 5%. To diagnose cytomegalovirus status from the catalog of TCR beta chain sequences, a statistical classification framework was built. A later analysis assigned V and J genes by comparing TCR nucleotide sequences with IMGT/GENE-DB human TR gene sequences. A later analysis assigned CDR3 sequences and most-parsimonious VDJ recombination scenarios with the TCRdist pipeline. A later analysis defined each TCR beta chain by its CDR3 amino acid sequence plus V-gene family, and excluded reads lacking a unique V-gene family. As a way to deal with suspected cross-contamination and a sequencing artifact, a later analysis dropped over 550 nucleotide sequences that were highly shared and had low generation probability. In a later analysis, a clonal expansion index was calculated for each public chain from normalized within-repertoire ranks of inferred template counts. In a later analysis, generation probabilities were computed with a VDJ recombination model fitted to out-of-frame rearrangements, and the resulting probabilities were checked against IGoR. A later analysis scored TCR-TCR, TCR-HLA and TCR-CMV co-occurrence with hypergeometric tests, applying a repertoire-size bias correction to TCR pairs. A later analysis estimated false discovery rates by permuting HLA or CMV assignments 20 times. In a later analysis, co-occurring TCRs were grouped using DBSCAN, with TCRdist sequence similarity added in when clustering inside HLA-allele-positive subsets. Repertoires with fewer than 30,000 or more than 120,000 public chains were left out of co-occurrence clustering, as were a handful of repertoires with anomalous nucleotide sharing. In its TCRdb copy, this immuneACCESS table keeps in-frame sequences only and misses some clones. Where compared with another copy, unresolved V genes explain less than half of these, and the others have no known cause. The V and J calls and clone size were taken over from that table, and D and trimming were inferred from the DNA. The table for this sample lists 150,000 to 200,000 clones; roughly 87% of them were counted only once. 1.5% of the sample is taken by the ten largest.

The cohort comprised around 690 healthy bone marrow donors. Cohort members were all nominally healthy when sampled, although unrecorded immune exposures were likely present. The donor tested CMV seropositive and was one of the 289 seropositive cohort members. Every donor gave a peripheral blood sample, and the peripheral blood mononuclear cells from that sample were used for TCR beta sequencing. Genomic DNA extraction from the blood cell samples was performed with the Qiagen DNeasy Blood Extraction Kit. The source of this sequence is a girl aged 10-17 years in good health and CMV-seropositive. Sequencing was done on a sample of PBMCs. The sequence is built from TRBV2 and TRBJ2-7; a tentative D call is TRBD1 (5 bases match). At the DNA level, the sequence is TGTGCCAGCAGTGATAGGGGTCCCTACGAGCAGTACTTC. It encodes CASSDRGPYEQYF.